One sample yielded the 2 T cell receptor beta chains listed below, sequenced in a study of human CD8 memory T cell subsets (dated by TCRdb to about 2020). A Human TCR Profiling Kit was used to prepare UMI-labeled 5' RACE TCRbeta libraries. One entry per CDR3 protein sequence results from the TCRdb reprocessing of the reads, with DNA left out. This sample's table carries about 6,700 distinct CDR3 sequences. The ten biggest clones cover approximately 24% of the sample. The sample was CD8+ T cells from PBMCs. The receptors shown here come from a human donor in good health.

By frequency, this clonotype registers medium-sized. The chain joins TRBV11-2 to TRBJ2-3. The CDR3 extends over 12 amino acids. The germline V gene encodes CDR1 SGHAT and CDR2 FQNNGV. The CDR3 loop is CASSFGTDTQYF.

By frequency, this clonotype is medium-sized (0.01 to 0.1%). This rearrangement joins TRBV7-8 to TRBJ1-3. Germline V lookup: CDR1 SGHVS, CDR2 FQNEAQ. This CDR3 spans 17 amino acids. The CDR3 reads CASSLLSSLGSGNTIYF.